One and the same sample provided the 18 T cell receptor beta chains below, sequenced in a study of PD-L1 blockade in urothelial cancer. The time point: peripheral blood 6 weeks after treatment start. This table comes from immunoSEQ multiplex PCR, and its TCRdb copy is limited to in-frame clones, with some not included. The sample has some 31,000 clones, around four fifths seen once. The source was PBMCs, collected around atezolizumab (anti-PD-L1) treatment. These receptors all stem from a man aged 70-80 years with urothelial cancer.

This sequence joins TRBV19 and TRBJ1-2; TRBD1 aligns across 7 bases. Germline lookup yields CDR1 LNHDA and CDR2 SQIVND (reference sequence). After removal of 6 bases from V and 7 bases from J, the junction contained 11 bases not matched to a gene. This CDR3 has 14 amino acids. Here the CDR3 DNA reads TGTGCCAGTAGCCTACAGGACAGGTCCGGTGGCTACACCTTC. Residues: CASSLQDRSGGYTF.

This clone has a handful of counts. This chain joins TRBV6-1 and TRBJ2-1; TRBD2 matches 7 bases. Per the germline V gene, CDR1 is MNHNS and CDR2 is SASEGT. V lost 2 bases, J lost 15 bases, and 19 bases stayed unmatched. This CDR3 spans 16 amino acids. The CDR3 sequence is CASSEWSASGREGRFF. The CDR3 DNA sequence: TGTGCCAGCAGTGAATGGTCGGCTAGCGGAAGGGAAGGGCGGTTCTTC.

This chain joins TRBV28 and TRBJ2-1; tentative D call: TRBD2 (5 bases). Germline lookup yields CDR1 MDHEN and CDR2 SYDVKM. V lost 4 bases to trimming and J lost 0 bases, with 13 bases between them. CDR3 length: 16 amino acids. The chain's CDR3 is CASSSRGPISYNEQFF. The CDR3 region has the DNA TGTGCCAGCAGTTCTCGAGGGCCGATCTCCTACAATGAGCAGTTCTTC.

The chain combines TRBV28 with TRBJ2-7; 8 nucleotides agree with TRBD1. The germline V gene encodes CDR1 MDHEN and CDR2 SYDVKM. CDR3 length: 13 residues. V dropped 7 bases and J dropped 4; count of bases not matched to a gene: 6. CDR3 bases: TGTGCCAGCATGAGGACAGGGACGTACGAGCAGTACTTC. Translation gives CASMRTGTYEQYF.

The CDR3 reads CAWNGGRDQPQHF. The CDR3 DNA reads TGTGCCTGGAACGGGGGGCGGGATCAGCCCCAGCATTTT. The rearrangement joins TRBV30 to TRBJ1-5; tentatively, D is TRBD1 (6 bases). CDR1 is GTSNPN and CDR2 is SVGIG in the germline V gene (reference sequence). The CDR3 spans 13 residues. The ends were cut back, 4 bases at V and 5 bases at J, with 12 bases in the middle. Supplemented by reference TRBV30 and TRBJ1-5, the full variable domain reads SQTIHQWPATLVQPVGSPLSLECTVEGTSNPNLYWYRQAAGRGLQLLFYSVGIGQISSEVPQNLSASRPQDRQFILSSKKLLLSDSGFYLCAWNGGRDQPQHFGDGTRLSIL.

The chain recombines TRBV11-2 with TRBJ1-1; D uncertain. The CDR3 spans 11 residues. V was cut by 5 bases and J by 1 base, with 2 bases left in between. CDR1 is SGHAT and CDR2 is FQNNGV in the germline V gene. This CDR3 reads CASSRNTEAFF. The CDR3, as DNA: TGTGCCAGCAGCCGGAACACTGAAGCTTTCTTT.

The DNA of the CDR3 is TGTGCCAGCTCGGGGGGAACGAACTATGGCTACACCTTC. It yields the protein CASSGGTNYGYTF. The genes are TRBV25-1 and TRBJ1-2, with D tentatively TRBD1 (5 bases). Trimming left V 8 bases short and J 2 bases short, with 12 bases between. CDR1 and CDR2 (germline): MGHDK, SYGVNS. The CDR3 covers 13 residues.

This clone was counted between two and nine times. The chain recombines TRBV4-1 with TRBJ1-2, with 8 bases identical to TRBD1. The CDR3 covers 14 residues. The germline V gene encodes CDR1 MGHRA and CDR2 YSYEKL. V lost 0 bases, J lost 7 bases, and 4 bases stayed unmatched. DNA of the CDR3: TGCGCCAGCAGCCAAGACGGCAGGGGGCTTGGCTACACCTTC. It yields the protein CASSQDGRGLGYTF.

This chain uses TRBV7-8 with TRBJ2-7; 10 bases match TRBD1. J lost 1 base, V lost 5 bases, and 2 bases had no gene match. Germline V gene lookup returns CDR1 SGHVS and CDR2 FQNEAQ. The CDR3 spans 14 residues. The CDR3 reads CASSQGQGSYEQYF. The CDR3 DNA reads TGTGCCAGCAGCCAGGGACAGGGGTCCTACGAGCAGTACTTC. The complete variable domain, with remaining parts taken from reference TRBV7-8 and TRBJ2-7, reads GAGVSQSPRYKVAKRGQDVALRCDPISGHVSLFWYQQALGQGPEFLTYFQNEAQLDKSGLPSDRFFAERPEGSVSTLKIQRTQQEDSAVYLCASSQGQGSYEQYFGPGTRLTVT.

The chain is built from TRBV28 and TRBJ1-2; no firm D call. The CDR3 contains 13 residues. Trimming shortened V by 4 bases and J by 5 bases, and 11 bases separated the two germline ends. Germline-derived CDR1 and CDR2 are MDHEN and SYDVKM. The CDR3 here is CASSSLGEYGYTF. The CDR3 DNA reads as TGTGCCAGCAGTTCGCTCGGGGAGTATGGCTACACCTTC.

This clone was detected only once. The CDR3 is CASSLNQGYGYTF. Written as DNA, the CDR3 is TGTGCCAGCAGCTTAAATCAGGGTTATGGCTACACCTTC. The J gene is TRBJ1-2, the V gene TRBV7-9; maybe TRBD1 (5 bases). Trimming took 2 bases from V and 5 from J, leaving 9 bases between them. Per the germline V gene, CDR1 is SEHNR and CDR2 is FQNEAQ (reference sequence). There are 13 residues in the CDR3.

The chain is built from TRBV18 and TRBJ1-2; 10 bases line up with TRBD1. Trimming removed 6 bases from V and 4 bases from J; junction bases left unmatched: 8. The CDR3 sequence is 15 residues long. Germline V gives CDR1 KGHSH, CDR2 LQKENI. CDR3: CASSPDRGQGYGYTF. DNA for the CDR3: TGTGCCAGCTCGCCTGACAGGGGGCAGGGCTATGGCTACACCTTC.

This chain connects TRBV9 to TRBJ2-1; 8 bases map to TRBD2. Per germline, CDR1 SGDLS and CDR2 YYNGEE. J gave up 6 bases and V 0 bases, and 5 bases lay outside the gene matches. CDR3 size: 15 residues. The CDR3 protein is CASSVGGGGPNEQFF. In nucleotides, the CDR3 is TGTGCCAGCAGCGTAGGGGGCGGGGGGCCCAATGAGCAGTTCTTC.

J is TRBJ2-7 and V is TRBV10-3; D is ambiguous. V dropped 4 bases and J dropped 2 bases, with 12 bases sitting between them. This CDR3 comprises 14 residues. Germline V gene sequence: CDR1 ENHRY, CDR2 SYGVKD. As DNA, the CDR3 is TGTGCCATCAGTGTGAGTAGCAGAGCCTACGAGCAGTACTTC. Translated: CAISVSSRAYEQYF.

The genes are TRBV19 and TRBJ1-1; 11 bases match TRBD1. The CDR3 covers 15 residues. Germline-derived CDR1 and CDR2 are LNHDA and SQIVND (reference sequence). V lost 6 bases to trimming and J lost 1 base; unmatched junction nucleotides: 4. The CDR3 reads CASRDRGHPNTEAFF. The CDR3 DNA is TGTGCCAGTAGGGACAGGGGGCATCCGAACACTGAAGCTTTCTTT.

This chain connects TRBV9 to TRBJ2-1; 10 bases map to TRBD2. This CDR3 has 15 amino acids. Trimming removed 4 bases from V and 9 bases from J; junction bases left unmatched: 10. Germline V gene sequence: CDR1 SGDLS, CDR2 YYNGEE. The CDR3 reads CASSTRTSGGGEQFF. CDR3 nucleotide sequence: TGTGCCAGCAGCACTCGGACTAGCGGAGGGGGTGAGCAGTTCTTC.

V gene TRBV5-6 combines with J gene TRBJ1-4; the D gene is possibly TRBD1 (6 bases). V gave up 4 bases and J gave up 8 bases, with 18 bases separating them. Germline values: CDR1 SGHDT, CDR2 YYEEEE. The CDR3 totals 15 residues. The CDR3 sequence is CASSVQGGVKEKLFF. In DNA, the CDR3 is TGTGCCAGCAGCGTACAGGGTGGGGTCAAAGAAAAACTGTTTTTT.

V usage is TRBV6-5 and J usage is TRBJ2-3, with 12 bases identical to TRBD1. J was trimmed by 7 bases and V by 0 bases; bases with no gene match: 5. This CDR3 has 16 amino acids. The germline V gene encodes CDR1 MNHEY and CDR2 SVGAGI. The CDR3 DNA reads TGTGCCAGCAGTTACTCGGGGACAGGGGGCGCGAATACGCAGTATTTT. As protein: CASSYSGTGGANTQYF.